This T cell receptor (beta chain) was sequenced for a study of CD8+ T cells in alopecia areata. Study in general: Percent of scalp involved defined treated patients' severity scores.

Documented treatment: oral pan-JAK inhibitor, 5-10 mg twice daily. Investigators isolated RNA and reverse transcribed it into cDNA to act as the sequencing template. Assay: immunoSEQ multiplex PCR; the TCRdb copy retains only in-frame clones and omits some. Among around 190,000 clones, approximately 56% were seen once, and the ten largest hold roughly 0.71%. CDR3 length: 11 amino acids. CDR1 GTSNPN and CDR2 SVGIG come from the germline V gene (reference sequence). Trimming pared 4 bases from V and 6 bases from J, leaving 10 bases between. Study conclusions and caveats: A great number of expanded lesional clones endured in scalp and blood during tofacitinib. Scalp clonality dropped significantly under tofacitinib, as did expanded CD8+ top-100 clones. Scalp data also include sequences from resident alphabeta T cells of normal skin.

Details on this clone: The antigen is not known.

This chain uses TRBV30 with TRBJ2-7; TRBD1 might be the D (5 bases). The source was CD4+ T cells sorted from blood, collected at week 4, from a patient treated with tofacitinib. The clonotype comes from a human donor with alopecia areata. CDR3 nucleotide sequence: TGTGCCTGGAAGCAGCAGGGCGAGCAGTACTTC. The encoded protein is CAWKQQGEQYF.